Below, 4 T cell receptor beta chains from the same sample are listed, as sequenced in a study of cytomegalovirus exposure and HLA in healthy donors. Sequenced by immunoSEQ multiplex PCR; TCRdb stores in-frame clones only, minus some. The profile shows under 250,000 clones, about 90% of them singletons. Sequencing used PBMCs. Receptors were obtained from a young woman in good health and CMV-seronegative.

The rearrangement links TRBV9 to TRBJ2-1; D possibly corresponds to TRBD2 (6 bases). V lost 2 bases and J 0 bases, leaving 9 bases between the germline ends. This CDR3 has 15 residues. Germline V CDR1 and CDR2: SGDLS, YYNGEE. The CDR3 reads CASSVRDSSYNEQFF. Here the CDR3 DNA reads TGTGCCAGCAGCGTCCGGGACTCCTCCTACAATGAGCAGTTCTTC. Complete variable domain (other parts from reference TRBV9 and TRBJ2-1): DSGVTQTPKHLITATGQRVTLRCSPRSGDLSVYWYQQSLDQGLQFLIQYYNGEERAKGNILERFSAQQFPDLHSELNLSSLELGDSALYFCASSVRDSSYNEQFFGPGTRLTVL.

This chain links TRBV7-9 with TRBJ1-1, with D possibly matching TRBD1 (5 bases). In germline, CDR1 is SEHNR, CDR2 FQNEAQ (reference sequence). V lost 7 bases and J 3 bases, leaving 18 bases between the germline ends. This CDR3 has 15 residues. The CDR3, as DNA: TGTGCCAGCAACCCCAAGGCAGGGTTGGACACTGAAGCTTTCTTT. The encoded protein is CASNPKAGLDTEAFF.

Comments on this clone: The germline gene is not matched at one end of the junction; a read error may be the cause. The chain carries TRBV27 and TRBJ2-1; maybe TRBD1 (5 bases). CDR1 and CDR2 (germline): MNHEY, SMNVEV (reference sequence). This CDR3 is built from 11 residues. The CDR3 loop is CASSLNRVRVF. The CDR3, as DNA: TGTGCCAGCAGTTTAAATCGGGTCAGGGTCTTC.

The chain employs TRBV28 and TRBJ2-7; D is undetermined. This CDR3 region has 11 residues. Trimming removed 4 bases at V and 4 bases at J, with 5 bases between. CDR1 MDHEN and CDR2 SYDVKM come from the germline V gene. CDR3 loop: CASSSRYEQYF. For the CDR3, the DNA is TGTGCCAGCAGTTCGAGATACGAGCAGTACTTC.